A single sample gave rise to the 19 T cell receptor beta chains below, sequenced in a study of T cells in Graves' hyperthyroidism and ophthalmopathy (dated by TCRdb to about 2019). The library was produced with multiplex PCR. For sequencing, an Illumina HiSeq 2000 was employed. Amplification of TCR beta CDR3 regions was carried out from RNA transcripts. The first round of RT-PCR for the TCR CDR3 was performed with the HTBI primer set and the Qiagen OneStep RT-PCR kit. TCRdb passed the public sequencing reads through fastp at Q25 and MiXCR, retaining productive beta sequences. Rows with one shared CDR3 protein collapse into an entry with the most common genes and DNA. This sample has some 620,000 distinct CDR3 sequences in its table, and around 15% of those were observed once. The ten top clones hold 3.8% of the sample. Specimen: blood. The origin of the receptors is a woman aged 30 to 39 with Graves' hyperthyroidism.

The genes are TRBV5-1 and TRBJ2-1; tentatively, D is TRBD2 (6 bases). Germline V gene sequence: CDR1 SGHRS, CDR2 YFSETQ. The CDR3 extends over 18 amino acids. V was shortened by 0 bases and J by 4 bases, with 20 bases between the two germline ends. CDR3 DNA sequence: TGCGCCAGCAGCTTGGCCAGGGCAGGGCGGGGAAGTTACAATGAGCAGTTCTTC. It codes for CASSLARAGRGSYNEQFF. The whole variable domain, filled in from reference TRBV5-1 and TRBJ2-1, reads KAGVTQTPRYLIKTRGQQVTLSCSPISGHRSVSWYQQTPGQGLQFLFEYFSETQRNKGNFPGRFSGRQFSNSRSEMNVSTLELGDSALYLCASSLARAGRGSYNEQFFGPGTRLTVL.

V gene TRBV5-1 combines with J gene TRBJ1-6; possibly TRBD1 for D (5 bases). V shed 0 bases and J shed 7 bases, with 14 bases lying between them. Per germline, CDR1 SGHRS and CDR2 YFSETQ. This CDR3 region has 16 residues. CDR3: CASSLGRGTINSPLHF. The CDR3, as DNA: TGCGCCAGCAGCTTGGGTCGGGGGACTATAAATTCACCCCTCCACTTT.

This clonotype was counted many times. The chain combines TRBV19 with TRBJ2-7; 8 bases are shared with TRBD2. Germline trimming cut 1 base from V and 6 bases from J; bases unmatched to any gene: 5. Per germline, CDR1 LNHDA and CDR2 SQIVND (reference sequence). The CDR3 covers 14 residues. The DNA for the CDR3 is TGTGCCAGTAGTATAGGAGCGGGAGACTTCGAGCAGTACTTC. It yields the protein CASSIGAGDFEQYF.

This chain connects TRBV3-1 to TRBJ1-4, with TRBD1 matching over 8 bases. J lost 6 bases, V lost 5 bases, and 5 bases had no gene match. The CDR3 covers 14 residues. Germline CDR1 reads LGHDT; CDR2 reads YNNKEL (reference sequence). The CDR3, as DNA: TGTGCCAGCAGCTCGGACAGGGTGGATGAAAAACTGTTTTTT. Translated, it gives CASSSDRVDEKLFF. The full variable domain, rest sourced from reference TRBV3-1 and TRBJ1-4, is DTAVSQTPKYLVTQMGNDKSIKCEQNLGHDTMYWYKQDSKKFLKIMFSYNNKELIINETVPNRFSPKSPDKAHLNLHINSLELGDSAVYFCASSSDRVDEKLFFGSGTQLSVL.

The genes are TRBV12-3 or TRBV12-4 and TRBJ2-2; 13 nucleotides line up with TRBD2. Trimming removed 7 bases from V and 1 base from J; junction bases left unmatched: 3. This CDR3 is 16 amino acids long. CDR3 in DNA: TGTGCCAGCACTGGGACTAGCGGGATGAACACCGGGGAGCTGTTTTTT. Translated: CASTGTSGMNTGELFF.

This clonotype was observed many times. CDR3 amino acids: CATREGTAWSTEAFF. The DNA for the CDR3 is TGTGCCACCAGGGAAGGGACGGCCTGGAGTACTGAAGCTTTCTTT. The chain uses TRBV15 and TRBJ1-1, with D perhaps matching TRBD1 (5 bases). The CDR3 has 15 amino acids. Trimming removed 6 bases at V and 5 bases at J, with 19 bases between. The germline V gene encodes CDR1 LNHNV and CDR2 YYDKDF (reference sequence).

This clonotype has at least ten counts. The chain links TRBV5-1 to TRBJ2-1; 7 bases agree with TRBD2. Trimming removed 4 bases from V and 6 bases from J; junction bases left unmatched: 7. Germline V CDR1 and CDR2: SGHRS, YFSETQ. The CDR3 runs to 14 residues. CDR3 nucleotide sequence: TGCGCCAGCAGCCGGGACGAGCGGGGCAATGAGCAGTTCTTC. This gives the protein CASSRDERGNEQFF.

Worth noting for this clonotype: A much larger clone lies a single base off, so this may be a read error. This rearrangement joins TRBV2 to TRBJ1-1; possibly TRBD1 for D (6 bases). CDR3 size: 15 residues. Germline CDR1 and CDR2: SNHLY and FYNNEI. The CDR3 here is CASRSSNRVNTETFF. Written as DNA, the CDR3 is TGTGCCAGCAGGAGCTCTAACAGGGTGAACACTGAAACTTTCTTT.

This clonotype was found once. In nucleotides, the CDR3 is TGTGCCAGCATACTAGCGGGAGAAACCGGGGAGCTGTTTTTT. Amino acids: CASILAGETGELFF. This chain connects TRBV6-2 or TRBV6-3 to TRBJ2-2; 11 bases are shared with TRBD2. This CDR3 contains 14 residues. CDR1 and CDR2 (germline): MNHEY, SVGEGT. V gave up 7 bases and J gave up 5 bases; unmatched junction bases: 3.

This clonotype appeared a few times. This chain links TRBV9 with TRBJ2-7; TRBD2 aligns across 8 bases. This CDR3 comprises 16 residues. Germline V gives CDR1 SGDLS, CDR2 YYNGEE. Losses at the gene ends were 2 bases for V and 5 bases for J; bases not matched to a gene: 12. CDR3: CASSVQGGTRFNEQYF. The DNA for the CDR3 is TGTGCCAGCAGCGTCCAAGGAGGGACTAGGTTCAACGAGCAGTACTTC.

On this clonotype itself: A much larger clonotype is one base distant, so this may be a read error. The chain has TRBV28 and TRBJ1-4; no clear D gene. This CDR3 spans 13 amino acids. Germline V gene sequence: CDR1 MDHEN, CDR2 SYDVKM. The chain's CDR3 is CASSFLGNEELFF. In DNA form, the CDR3 reads TGTGCCAGCAGTTTTCTTGGTAATGAAGAACTGTTTTTT.

This chain links TRBV18 with TRBJ2-3, with 7 bases aligning to TRBD1. CDR3 length: 16 amino acids. V shed 3 bases, J shed 2 bases, and the junction held 8 bases outside the gene matches. The V gene's germline CDR1 is KGHSH and CDR2 LQKENI. The CDR3 coding sequence is TGTGCCAGCTCACCGTACCAAGGGGGCCCCACAGATACGCAGTATTTT. It codes for CASSPYQGGPTDTQYF.

This clonotype was counted only a few times. The chain couples TRBV14 to TRBJ2-3; D uncertain. V was clipped by 2 bases and J by 3 bases, with 6 bases between them. CDR3 length: 13 amino acids. Germline CDR1 and CDR2: SGHDN and FVKESK. The CDR3 here is CASSQLDTDTQYF. For the CDR3, the DNA is TGTGCCAGCAGCCAATTAGATACAGATACGCAGTATTTT.

The sample holds many counts of this clonotype. V and J are TRBV6-2 or TRBV6-3 and TRBJ2-1; 11 positions agree with TRBD2. The CDR3 runs 14 residues. After removal of 3 bases from V and 8 bases from J, the junction contained 3 bases not matched to a gene. Germline V gene lookup returns CDR1 MNHEY and CDR2 SVGEGT. The DNA for the CDR3 is TGTGCCAGCAGTTATACTAGCGGGAGAGATGAGCAGTTCTTC. Encoded protein: CASSYTSGRDEQFF.

This clonotype appeared many times. The CDR3 spells CASSTTDATAEKLFF. For the CDR3, the DNA is TGTGCCAGCAGCACCACGGACGCAACAGCCGAAAAACTGTTTTTT. The V call is TRBV7-6, the J call TRBJ1-4, with no clear D. Germline-derived CDR1 and CDR2 are SGHVS and FNYEAQ. V lost 5 bases and J 8 bases, leaving 18 bases between the germline ends. The CDR3 is made up of 15 amino acids. Based on the CDR3 plus reference TRBV7-6 and TRBJ1-4, the full variable domain is GAGVSQSPRYKVTKRGQDVALRCDPISGHVSLYWYRQALGQGPEFLTYFNYEAQQDKSGLPNDRFSAERPEGSISTLTIQRTEQRDSAMYRCASSTTDATAEKLFFGSGTQLSVL.

Ten or more counts support this clonotype. The chain has TRBV7-9 and TRBJ2-7; D may be TRBD1 (5 bases). The germline CDR1 and CDR2 sequences are SEHNR and FQNEAQ (reference sequence). The CDR3 consists of 15 residues. V was pared by 5 bases and J by 5 bases, with 19 bases between. This CDR3 is CASSLLGAMPHEQYF. Written as DNA, the CDR3 is TGTGCCAGCAGCCTCCTAGGGGCGATGCCCCACGAGCAGTACTTC.

On this clonotype itself: A read error may explain this, as a much larger clone is one base away. The rearrangement joins TRBV12-3 or TRBV12-4 to TRBJ1-2; 9 nucleotides align to TRBD1. The CDR3 totals 13 residues. The CDR3 DNA follows: TGTGCCAGCAGTCCCACAGGGGGCTATGGCCACACCTTC. It encodes CASSPTGGYGHTF.

At least ten counts were recorded for this clonotype. The genes are TRBV5-1 and TRBJ2-1; 8 bases align to TRBD1. The germline V gene has CDR1 SGHRS and CDR2 YFSETQ. V trimming: 0 bases; J trimming: 8 bases; junction bases outside the gene matches: 1. This CDR3 comprises 13 residues. The CDR3 is CASSLEDRDEQFF. DNA for the CDR3: TGCGCCAGCAGCTTGGAGGACAGGGATGAGCAGTTCTTC.

This clonotype has just a few counts. This chain links TRBV28 with TRBJ1-1; D unclear. Trimming shortened V by 10 bases and J by 1 base, and 13 bases separated the two germline ends. CDR1 is MDHEN and CDR2 is SYDVKM in the germline V gene. The CDR3 contains 13 residues. The CDR3 reads CATPGPGNTEAFF. DNA of the CDR3: TGTGCCACCCCCGGACCCGGGAACACTGAAGCTTTCTTT.